The entry below describes one T cell receptor beta chain. Its specific antigen is unknown. Base-call qualities are not available, and no considerably larger clone is one nucleotide away. The entry originates in a study of blood T cell repertoires in COVID-19 (dated by TCRdb to 2018 to 2020). Broadly, across the study: Samples from collaborators originated in the United States, Italy and Spain and spanned both the acute and convalescent phases of COVID-19. The material from the prospective study consisted of cDNA or gDNA derived from T cells, B-cell-depleted T cells, or PBMCs. The dataset comprised deeply sampled blood TCRbeta repertoires from subjects exposed to, actively infected with, or recovered from COVID-19. A freely available public database, intended as a resource for researchers studying the immune response to SARS-CoV-2, is where the repertoires were released. The samples were drawn from two sources: the first 160 participants of the ongoing ImmuneRACE study, and approximately 1,300 subjects contributed by 6 global collaborators. Nearly every sample came with metadata listing a de-identified subject ID, COVID-19 status, age in years and sex. Where available, HLA class I and class II types were taken from metadata supplied by the sample provider and were not determined by assay-based typing. Results and caveats for the whole study, not just this receptor: The amount of clinical and demographic metadata varied by source and participant and was provided uncurated.

The immunoSEQ Assay, a bias-controlled multiplex PCR, was used to amplify TCRbeta CDR3 regions from genomic DNA. The authors processed their data as follows. The number of nucleated cells in each sample was estimated by amplification of reference gene primers within the assay. To quantify the absolute abundance of each unique TCRbeta CDR3 rearrangement, sequence reads were collapsed and filtered. For each sample, productive Simpson clonality was calculated as the square root of Simpson's diversity index across productive rearrangements. Here the immuneACCESS table is served through TCRdb, limited to in-frame sequences with V and J called. Missing clones are a known gap in these copies; in checked studies unresolved V genes cover under half, and the rest lacks a known reason. V and J calls and clone size are as listed in that table; D and trimming were resolved from the DNA. The sample yields around 190,000 clones; around 80% were counted once. The ten largest make up 7.8% of the sample.

In Seattle, one collaborating source enrolled patients while the infection was active and tracked those patients longitudinally over the course of disease. Whole blood was collected in K2EDTA tubes by collaborating institutions according to the institutions' own protocols. Collaborator samples were shipped for TCRbeta analysis as frozen whole blood, isolated PBMCs, or DNA extracted from either sample type. This sequence was found in a woman in her fifties or sixties with COVID-19, enrolled during active disease. Sequences were obtained from peripheral blood.

CDR3 protein: CASSTNPLVSDTQYF. At the DNA level, the sequence is TGTGCCAGCAGCACGAATCCGCTAGTATCAGATACGCAGTATTTT. This receptor chain uses TRBV7-9 and TRBJ2-3, with no D gene named confidently. Cut back by 5 bases and 4 bases, the V and J ends lie 16 bases apart. The cysteine opens and the phenylalanine closes a CDR3 of 15 amino acids. The DNA shown is the 45-base CDR3, in frame from base 1. From a lookup of the germline V gene (reference sequence), CDR1 and CDR2 are SEHNR and FQNEAQ.